This TCR beta chain was captured in a study of T cell repertoires in cytomegalovirus infection (dated by TCRdb to the late 2010s). Broadly, across the study: The peptide stimulations were aimed at well-studied HLA-B-restricted epitopes as well as recently identified HLA-C-restricted CMV epitopes, whose presentation resists viral immunomodulation. Because public TCR beta signatures pointed to carriage of CMV infection together with the matching HLA type, the HLA type of each donor mattered for the analysis. Overall study results and their limits: Cumulative frequency of public TCR beta family members discriminated carriers of CMV infection plus the relevant HLA type in this cohort and an independent 352-donor cohort. In the ex vivo response, HLA-C-restricted CMV-specific TCR beta clonotypes were dominant, and in two of eight donors the single most frequent clonotype came from this HLA-C-restricted group.

The sample's treatment or condition, from its label and the paper: in vitro stimulation with specific CMV peptide epitopes to enrich CMV-specific T cells. This sample was sequenced with an Illumina HiSeq 1500. TCRdb took the public reads, trimmed them with fastp at Q25, ran MiXCR for clone calling and kept in-frame beta chains. All rows with the same CDR3 protein become a single entry with the most common DNA and genes. This sample comprises 750,000 to 950,000 distinct CDR3 sequences, 25% to 35% of them detected only once. Under 15% of the sample rests with the top ten. Points on this clonotype: The antigen it binds to is not known. Base qualities were left out, and no much larger clone turns up one base away.

Trimming takes 4 bases from V and 5 bases from J, and the germline ends sit 13 bases apart. Inclusive of the bounding cysteine and phenylalanine, the CDR3 is 15 residues long. This entry keeps only the CDR3 DNA: 45 bases, framed from base 1. Looking up the germline V gene (reference sequence) yields CDR1 SGHNT and CDR2 YYREEE. The chain employs TRBV5-4 and TRBJ1-6; the D region possibly corresponds to TRBD1 (5 bases align). The sequence derives from a human donor in good health (CMV status not recorded). Some clones in this sample may be carry-over from other donors' samples. Sequencing used cultured CD8+ T cells from PBMCs, obtained from culture after CMV antigen stimulation. This receptor carries the CDR3 CASSPAGGHNSPLHF. The sequenced DNA: TGTGCCAGCAGCCCGGCCGGGGGACATAATTCACCCCTCCACTTT.